These T cell receptor beta chains were read from a single sample in a study of tumor-infiltrating lymphocytes in primary liver carcinoma. TCRdb reanalysed the multiplex PCR reads using MiXCR and keeps one entry per CDR3 protein. The sample includes 300,000 to 400,000 distinct CDR3 sequences, almost 65% of them seen just once. The sample taken for sequencing was peripheral blood. The receptors here all came from a man aged 35 to 55 with primary liver carcinoma and hepatitis B virus infection. Each CDR3 is given with its conserved first and last residue. The D gene is left open where the match is weak. For some rows the clone size is stated as once, few or many, or as a class when expanded; others skip it.

TRBJ2-7 many - TRBV28 TGTGCCACCTACTCCGGAGGGTCCTACGAGCAGTACTTC CATYSGGSYEQYF
TRBJ2-7 few TRBD1 TRBV28 TGTGCCAGCAGTTTCTCGGGGACAGCTACCTACGAGCAGTACTTC CASSFSGTATYEQYF
TRBJ2-1 many TRBD2 TRBV4-2 TGTGCCAGCAGCCAAGAACTAGCGGGAGCAATCCATGAGCAGTTCTTC CASSQELAGAIHEQFF
TRBJ1-3 - TRBD1 TRBV11-2 TGTGCCAGCAGCTTTAGGGGACAGGGCTCCAGAAACACCATATATTTT CASSFRGQGSRNTIYF
TRBJ2-1 many - TRBV11-2 TGTGCCAGCAGCATGTTCGAGGGAGGAAGGTACAATGAGCAGTTCTTC CASSMFEGGRYNEQFF
TRBJ2-3 - TRBD1 TRBV11-2 TGTATCAGCAGCTTACAGGGGGCCAGAACAGATACGCAGTATTTT CISSLQGARTDTQYF
TRBJ2-5 many - TRBV11-3 TGTGCCAGCAGCTCGGGCGGGCCGGGAGAGACCCAGTACTTC CASSSGGPGETQYF
TRBJ2-2 - - TRBV6-1 TGTGCCAGCAGTGAAGCGGTCCTCATCGGGGAGCTGTTTTTT CASSEAVLIGELFF
TRBJ2-4 - - TRBV24-1 TGTGCCACGTCCGAAGGGGGTTCGGCCAAAAACATTCAGTACTTC CATSEGGSAKNIQYF
TRBJ1-6 many TRBD1 TRBV28 TGTGCCAGCAGTTTAGGACAGGGCGGTAATTCACCCCTCCACTTT CASSLGQGGNSPLHF
TRBJ2-7 - TRBD1 TRBV7-9 TGTGCCAGCAGCTTAGCGGGACAGGGGGTCGACGAGAAGTACTTC CASSLAGQGVDEKYF
TRBJ2-7 - - TRBV11-2 TGTGCCAGCGGCTTAGATTGGATTAGCGCCTTCTACGAGCAGTACTTC CASGLDWISAFYEQYF
TRBJ2-1 - - TRBV5-1 TGCGCCAGCAGCACCGGGACTGGGATGCGGTTCTTC CASSTGTGMRFF
TRBJ2-5 - - TRBV11-2 TGTGCCAGCAGCTTAGGGACCCCACGTGAGACCCAGTACTTC CASSLGTPRETQYF
TRBJ2-5 - - TRBV29-1 TGCAGCGTCGCCTTCGAAGGGCCGGCCCAGTACTTC CSVAFEGPAQYF
TRBJ2-1 once TRBD2 TRBV11-2 TGTGCCAGCAGCCCGCAGCGGGAGGGATTGGGTGAAGAGTTCTTC CASSPQREGLGEEFF
TRBJ1-5 many - TRBV6-2/TRBV6-3 TGTGCCAGCAGTTACTCCTCTCTGGGGTCAGGGCGCCAGCAGCCCCAGCATTTT CASSYSSLGSGRQQPQHF
TRBJ2-1 few - TRBV19 TGTGCCAGTAAGAAGGGCGGGACCGCCTACAATGAGCAGTTCTTC CASKKGGTAYNEQFF
TRBJ1-1 - - TRBV11-3 TGTGCCAGGAGCTTCACGGGGGGCACTGAAGCTTTCTTT CARSFTGGTEAFF
TRBJ2-3 many TRBD2 TRBV4-1 TGCGCCAGCAGCACCTATCGGGGGGGGGATACGCAGTATTTT CASSTYRGGDTQYF
TRBJ2-5 - - TRBV6-5 TGTGCCAGCGGGAGAGGGGAGGAGACCCAGCACTTC CASGRGEETQHF
TRBJ2-7 - - TRBV5-5 TGTGCCAGCAGCGGGGGAAGTAGCGTGGATCCCTACGAGCAGTACTTC CASSGGSSVDPYEQYF
TRBJ2-1 - - TRBV11-3 TGTGCCAGCTTCTTATCGCCCACGGCGGGCAATGAGCAGTTCTTC CASFLSPTAGNEQFF
TRBJ2-1 - TRBD2 TRBV11-2 TGCGCCAGCAGCCCCCCTAGCGGGAGCCGGCGTGAGCTGTTCTTC CASSPPSGSRRELFF
TRBJ1-2 - TRBD1 TRBV30 TGTGCCTGGAGTGGCGTAGGACAGGGAGATTGCTACACCTTC CAWSGVGQGDCYTF
TRBJ2-1 many TRBD2 TRBV4-1 TGCGCCAGCAGCCCCGCCGTTCCTAGCGGGATAAACAATGAGCAGTTCTTC CASSPAVPSGINNEQFF
TRBJ2-1 - TRBD1 TRBV24-1 TGTGCCACCAGTGATTTGCCGGGACAGGGGGTCCATGAGCAGTTCTTC CATSDLPGQGVHEQFF
TRBJ2-7 - TRBD1 TRBV12-3/TRBV12-4 TGTGCCAGCAGCTTCAGACAGGGGCTCTCCTACGAGCAGTACTTC CASSFRQGLSYEQYF
TRBJ1-5 - - TRBV6-5 TGTGCCAGCAGTCGCCGACAGAGGCAACAGCCCCAGCATTTC CASSRRQRQQPQHF
TRBJ2-1 - - TRBV6-1 TGTGCCAGTTCACACGGGACACTTTACAATGAGCAGTCCTTC CASSHGTLYNEQSF
TRBJ2-7 few TRBD1 TRBV5-1 TGCGCCAGCAGCTTATCCGGACAGGGATCCGAGCAGTACTTC CASSLSGQGSEQYF
TRBJ2-5 - TRBD2 TRBV20-1 TGCAGTGCTTGGGGGGGGGAGACCCAGTACTTC CSAWGGETQYF
TRBJ2-7 - TRBD2 TRBV11-3 TGTGCCAACAGATTTCGGGAGGGCCCCGAGCAGTACTTC CANRFREGPEQYF
TRBJ2-7 - TRBD2 TRBV4-1 TGCGCCAGCAGCCAAGGATCCCCCAGCGGGGTAATTACCTACGAGCAGTACTTC CASSQGSPSGVITYEQYF
TRBJ2-7 - - TRBV12-3/TRBV12-4 TGTGCCAGCAGCGTCCTGGACTACTCCTACGAGCAGTACTTC CASSVLDYSYEQYF
TRBJ2-3 - - TRBV11-1 TGTTCCAGCAGCGAGCTGCGGGGTGCAGATACGCAGTATTTT CSSSELRGADTQYF
TRBJ2-7 - TRBD2 TRBV4-3 TGCGCCAGCAGCCAAGAGGCGACTAGCGGGAGAGGGCAGTACTTC CASSQEATSGRGQYF
TRBJ2-7 - TRBD1 TRBV11-1 TGTGCCAGCAGCTTTAACAGGGGACACAAGCGGTACTTC CASSFNRGHKRYF
TRBJ2-1 - - TRBV12-3/TRBV12-4 TGTGCCAGTAGTTTGGGGACGGCAATGTATGAGCAGTTCTTC CASSLGTAMYEQFF
TRBJ1-1 - - TRBV5-1 TGCGCCAGCAGCGCCGGGGACATGAACACTGAAGCTTTCTTT CASSAGDMNTEAFF
TRBJ2-3 many TRBD2 TRBV6-2/TRBV6-3 TGTGCCAGCGGTCGGGGGGGCACAGATACGCAGTATTTT CASGRGGTDTQYF
TRBJ1-3 - - TRBV10-3 TGTGCCATCAGTGTCTTAGGCAGAGGGGACACCATATATTTT CAISVLGRGDTIYF
TRBJ2-7 - TRBD1 TRBV6-5 TGTGCCAGCAGAAGAGACAGGGGTGCACACGAGCAATACTTC CASRRDRGAHEQYF
TRBJ2-2 many TRBD2 TRBV6-1 TGTGCCAGCAGTGAAAGATTCCCCTGGGAGCGGGATAGGGGGGAGCTGTTTTTT CASSERFPWERDRGELFF
TRBJ2-7 - TRBD1 TRBV28 TGTGCCAGCAGTCTCACGGGACAGTCCTACGAGCAGTACTTC CASSLTGQSYEQYF
TRBJ1-2 many TRBD1 TRBV5-4 TGTGCCAGCAGCTTCGGGACAGGGGTCTATGGCTACACCTTC CASSFGTGVYGYTF
TRBJ2-3 many TRBD1 TRBV6-1 TGTGCCAGCAGTGAGAGGGGGCGTGAAGATACGCAGTATTTT CASSERGREDTQYF
TRBJ2-7 many - TRBV4-1 TGCGCCAGCAGCCAAGAAAGACATTACGAGCAGTACTTC CASSQERHYEQYF
TRBJ1-1 - - TRBV6-1 TGTGCCGGCAGCGCAGGGCGTACCACTGAAGGTTTCTTT CAGSAGRTTEGFF
TRBJ2-2 - - TRBV20-1 TGCAGTGCTAGAGCCTTTTACACCGGGGAGCTGTTTTTT CSARAFYTGELFF
TRBJ2-3 - TRBD1 TRBV6-1 TGTGCCAGCAGAACCAGGGGGACAGATACGCAGTATTTT CASRTRGTDTQYF
TRBJ2-3 - TRBD1 TRBV11-2 TGTGCCAGCAGTTTAGCTAGGGACAGACCTACAGATACGCAGTATTTT CASSLARDRPTDTQYF
TRBJ2-5 many - TRBV11-2 TGTGCCAGCAGCTTAATCGGGGCAGAGACCCAGTACTTC CASSLIGAETQYF
TRBJ2-7 - - TRBV6-5 TGTGCCAGCAGTCCCCCGGGAAGAGTCTACGAGCAGTACTTC CASSPPGRVYEQYF
TRBJ1-6 many TRBD1 TRBV6-1 TGTGCCAGCAGTGCCCTCGGACAGGGCGGCTCACCCCTCCACTTT CASSALGQGGSPLHF
TRBJ2-1 few TRBD1 TRBV28 TGTGCCAGCACCGGGACAGCCCTCTATGAGCAGTTCTTC CASTGTALYEQFF
TRBJ1-2 few TRBD1 TRBV5-1 TGCGCCAGCAGCTGGGGAACAGGGGGCCCTACCTATGGCTACACCTTC CASSWGTGGPTYGYTF
TRBJ1-2 - TRBD1 TRBV5-1 TGCGCCAGCAGCACCCGGACAGGGAACTATGGCTACACCTTC CASSTRTGNYGYTF
TRBJ1-3 - - TRBV10-3 TGTGCCATCAGTGACACTTTAAACACCATATATTTT CAISDTLNTIYF
TRBJ2-7 few TRBD2 TRBV7-9 TGTGCCAGCAGCAAAACGACTAGCGGGAGTCCCTACGAGCAGTACTTC CASSKTTSGSPYEQYF